These T cell receptor beta chains were read from a single sample in a study of OX40 agonist ivuxolimab in advanced cancers. Method: immunoSEQ multiplex PCR; TCRdb's copy keeps in-frame clones and lacks some. Found here are some 35,000 clones, roughly nine tenths of them singletons; the top ten hold approximately 10%. The sample was CD4+ or CD8+ T cells sorted from blood, taken in a trial of the OX40 agonist ivuxolimab. The receptors come from an adult with an advanced solid tumor such as melanoma, head and neck, liver or kidney cancer. Both conserved end residues are part of each CDR3. The order of the fields is J gene, clone size, D gene, V gene, CDR3 protein, CDR3 DNA. D genes are given only for firm matches. Size is stated for part of the rows, as once, few or many counts, or as a class when the clone is expanded.

>TRBJ2-3|.|TRBD1|TRBV30
CAWNQGADTQYF
TGTGCCTGGAACCAGGGGGCAGATACGCAGTATTTT
>TRBJ1-5|.|TRBD1|TRBV7-8
CASSSRQGTSYSNQPQHF
TGTGCCAGCAGCTCCCGACAGGGGACCAGTTATAGCAATCAGCCCCAGCATTTT
>TRBJ2-3|once|.|TRBV28
CASSNGRRTDTQYF
TGTGCCAGCAGTAATGGGCGCCGCACAGATACGCAGTATTTT
>TRBJ1-3|.|.|TRBV28
CASSPAAGNTIYF
TGTGCCAGCAGTCCTGCAGCTGGAAACACCATATATTTT
>TRBJ2-1|.|TRBD2|TRBV30
CAWRGLVFEQFF
TGTGCCTGGAGAGGACTAGTTTTTGAGCAGTTCTTC
>TRBJ2-1|.|.|TRBV11-3
CASSFAEGSEQFF
TGTGCCAGCAGCTTCGCGGAAGGGTCCGAGCAGTTCTTC
>TRBJ1-1|.|.|TRBV6-5
CASSYGGRTEAFF
TGTGCCAGCAGTTATGGAGGTAGGACTGAAGCTTTCTTT
>TRBJ1-5|.|.|TRBV28
CASLYGSRGAYQPQHF
TGTGCCAGCCTATACGGTTCTAGGGGGGCTTACCAGCCCCAGCATTTT
>TRBJ1-1|.|.|TRBV5-1
CASRQLAMNTEAFF
TGCGCCAGCAGACAGCTCGCAATGAACACTGAAGCTTTCTTT
>TRBJ1-2|.|.|TRBV6-6
CASSPRGGDGYTF
TGTGCCAGCAGCCCCAGGGGCGGGGACGGCTACACCTTC
>TRBJ2-1|.|TRBD1|TRBV7-9
CASSKGQGANEQFF
TGTGCCAGCAGCAAGGGACAGGGGGCCAATGAGCAGTTCTTC
>TRBJ2-1|.|TRBD2|TRBV28
CASSWTSGRASEQFF
TGTGCCAGCAGTTGGACTAGCGGGAGGGCAAGTGAGCAGTTCTTC
>TRBJ2-3|.|TRBD2|TRBV5-1
CASSLRGATSGPSTDTQYF
TGCGCCAGCAGCTTGCGGGGGGCCACTAGCGGACCGAGCACAGATACGCAGTATTTT
>TRBJ1-2|.|TRBD1|TRBV28
CASSFLGQGNGYTF
TGTGCCAGCAGTTTCTTGGGACAGGGAAATGGCTACACCTTC
>TRBJ2-3|.|TRBD2|TRBV6-5
CASSFRLAGTDTQYF
TGTGCCAGCAGTTTCCGACTAGCCGGCACAGATACGCAGTATTTT
>TRBJ2-1|.|.|TRBV2
CASSEGDDTEQFF
TGTGCCAGCAGTGAAGGGGACGACACTGAGCAGTTCTTC
>TRBJ1-1|.|.|TRBV7-9
CASSYQGTHTEAFF
TGTGCCAGCAGTTATCAGGGTACGCACACTGAAGCTTTCTTT
>TRBJ2-7|.|TRBD2|TRBV5-4
CASSTASGRAETEQYF
TGTGCCAGCAGCACCGCTAGCGGGAGGGCCGAAACGGAGCAGTACTTC
>TRBJ2-3|few|.|TRBV6-5
CASSYSRGSTDTQYF
TGTGCCAGCAGTTACTCTCGGGGGAGCACAGATACGCAGTATTTT
>TRBJ2-1|.|.|TRBV7-9
CASSGAWSGDNEQFF
TGTGCCAGCAGCGGTGCATGGAGTGGAGACAATGAGCAGTTCTTC
>TRBJ2-4|.|.|TRBV6-1
CASSSWGDIQYF
TGTGCCAGCAGTAGTTGGGGGGACATTCAGTACTTC
>TRBJ1-1|.|.|TRBV2
CATKDGIVNTEAFF
TGTGCCACCAAGGACGGAATAGTGAACACTGAAGCTTTCTTT
>TRBJ2-1|.|.|TRBV19
CASSISPSTRPIGNEQFF
TGTGCCAGTAGTATATCCCCCTCGACCAGACCGATCGGCAATGAGCAGTTCTTC
>TRBJ2-7|.|.|TRBV2
CASISTGYEQYF
TGTGCCAGTATCTCGACAGGTTACGAGCAGTACTTC
>TRBJ2-3|few|TRBD2|TRBV9
CASSVGSGSGADTQYF
TGTGCCAGCAGCGTAGGTAGCGGGAGCGGGGCAGATACGCAGTATTTT
>TRBJ1-2|few|.|TRBV7-2
CASSLASAGLRDGYTF
TGTGCCAGCAGCTTAGCGTCGGCAGGGCTGAGGGATGGCTACACCTTC
>TRBJ2-7|.|.|TRBV30
CAWSHGTYEQYF
TGTGCCTGGAGTCACGGTACCTACGAGCAGTACTTC
>TRBJ2-4|.|.|TRBV19
CASSSAAKNIQYF
TGTGCCAGTAGTTCTGCAGCCAAAAACATTCAGTACTTC
>TRBJ1-1|.|.|TRBV6-5
CASSSKGGGNTEAFF
TGTGCCAGCAGTTCGAAGGGAGGGGGGAACACTGAAGCTTTCTTT
>TRBJ1-3|.|.|TRBV19
CASSTAGFSGNTIYF
TGTGCCAGTAGTACCGCAGGGTTCTCTGGAAACACCATATATTTT
>TRBJ1-3|.|.|TRBV2
CASSGSGTPAGNTIYF
TGTGCCAGCAGTGGGTCCGGGACCCCCGCCGGAAACACCATATATTTT
>TRBJ1-1|.|.|TRBV11-3
CASSLDRGSAEAFF
TGTGCCAGCAGCTTAGATCGGGGGTCTGCTGAAGCTTTCTTT
>TRBJ2-3|.|TRBD2|TRBV4-2
CASSQRLTQAGGADTQYF
TGTGCCAGCAGCCAACGTTTAACCCAAGCGGGAGGGGCAGATACGCAGTATTTT
>TRBJ2-3|.|.|TRBV2
CAVSRSDPSQYF
TGTGCCGTCAGTCGGAGCGATCCTTCGCAGTATTTT
>TRBJ1-2|.|TRBD1|TRBV5-1
CASSGGTGRYGYTF
TGCGCCAGCAGCGGCGGGACAGGGAGATACGGCTACACCTTC
>TRBJ1-3|.|.|TRBV7-3
CASSLGGSGNTIYF
TGTGCCAGCAGCTTAGGAGGATCTGGAAACACCATATATTTT
>TRBJ2-1|.|.|TRBV27
CASSLTGRIHRQFF
TGTGCCAGCAGTTTAACAGGGCGGATTCATCGTCAGTTCTTC
>TRBJ2-1|.|TRBD2|TRBV5-1
CASSPISGRINEQFF
TGCGCCAGCAGCCCTATTAGCGGGAGGATTAATGAGCAGTTCTTC
>TRBJ2-5|.|.|TRBV7-3
CASSPGDSQETQYF
TGTGCCAGCAGCCCAGGGGACTCCCAAGAGACCCAGTACTTC
>TRBJ2-6|.|.|TRBV6-1
CASSVYQGSGANVLTF
TGTGCCAGCAGTGTGTATCAGGGCTCTGGGGCCAACGTCCTGACTTTC